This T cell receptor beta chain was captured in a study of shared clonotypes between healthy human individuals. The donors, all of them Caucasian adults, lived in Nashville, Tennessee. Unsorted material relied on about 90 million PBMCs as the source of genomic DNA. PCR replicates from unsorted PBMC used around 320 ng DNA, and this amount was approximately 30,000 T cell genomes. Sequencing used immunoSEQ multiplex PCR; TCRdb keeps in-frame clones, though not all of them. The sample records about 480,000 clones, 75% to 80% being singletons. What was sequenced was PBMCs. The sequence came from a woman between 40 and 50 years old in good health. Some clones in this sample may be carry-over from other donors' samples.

The CDR3: CASSDRDREGGYTF. For the CDR3, the DNA is TGTGCCAGCAGTGATCGGGACAGGGAAGGCGGCTACACCTTC. J is TRBJ1-2 and V is TRBV2, with 9 bases identical to TRBD1. The CDR3 spans 14 residues. From germline, CDR1 is SNHLY and CDR2 FYNNEI. Trimming removed 3 bases from V and 8 bases from J; junction bases left unmatched: 7.